Listed below are T cell receptor beta chains from one sample, sequenced in a study of OX40 agonist ivuxolimab in advanced cancers. Sequencing was performed with immunoSEQ multiplex PCR; in TCRdb, only in-frame clones are kept and a portion is missing. The sample gives more than 15,000 clones, roughly 78% of which show up once; under 30% is in the top ten. Sequencing was performed on CD4+ or CD8+ T cells sorted from blood, taken in a trial of the OX40 agonist ivuxolimab. The receptors here all came from an adult with an advanced solid tumor such as melanoma, head and neck, liver or kidney cancer. The CDR3 runs from the conserved cysteine through the conserved F or W. D genes are given only for firm matches. Clone size is stated in some rows and not others, as once, few, many or a class when expanded.

cdr3_nt cdr3_aa d_call j_call clone_size v_call
TGTGCCAGCAGCCCAAGCAGGGGGCAACGCTCCTACGAGCAGTACTTC CASSPSRGQRSYEQYF TRBD1 TRBJ2-7 few TRBV27
TGTGCCTGGAGCCCCCTTTGGGGCGGGAGCACAGATACGCAGTATTTT CAWSPLWGGSTDTQYF . TRBJ2-3 . TRBV30
TGTGCCAGCAGCGAGCGGCTAGCGGGAGATACTGGCACAGATACGCAGTATTTT CASSERLAGDTGTDTQYF . TRBJ2-3 . TRBV21-1
TGTGCCAGCAGTGATCCTTGGGGGACGGGGGGCTACAACGAGCAGTACTTC CASSDPWGTGGYNEQYF . TRBJ2-7 few TRBV6-1
TGTGCCAGCAGCGTAGCCGGACACCCGAACTATGGCTACACCTTC CASSVAGHPNYGYTF . TRBJ1-2 . TRBV27
TGTGCCAGCAGAAGGACAGGGGGCTACAATCAGCCCCAGCATTTT CASRRTGGYNQPQHF TRBD1 TRBJ1-5 . TRBV27
TGTGCCAGCAGCCTACTGAGTAATCAGCCCCAGCATTTT CASSLLSNQPQHF . TRBJ1-5 . TRBV6-6
TGTGCCAGCAGCTCTTGGACGTCGGCTGACTACGAGCAGTACTTC CASSSWTSADYEQYF . TRBJ2-7 . TRBV5-4
TGCAGCGTGGAGGGCGAGTACCTGGGAGACGACGAGCAGTACTTC CSVEGEYLGDDEQYF . TRBJ2-7 few TRBV29-1
TGTGCCAGTAGTCCGGGACAGGGTCGGGCAGATACGCAGTATTTT CASSPGQGRADTQYF TRBD1 TRBJ2-3 . TRBV19
TGTGCCAGCAGTTCAGCGGGAGTCGGGGAGCTGTTTTTT CASSSAGVGELFF TRBD2 TRBJ2-2 few TRBV27
TGTGCCACCAGCAGAGAGGACAGCTTGGCCTATGGCTACACCTTC CATSREDSLAYGYTF . TRBJ1-2 . TRBV15
TGTGCCAGCAGTCCTTCCTCCTCTGGAAACACCATATATTTT CASSPSSSGNTIYF . TRBJ1-3 . TRBV28
TGTGCCAGCAGCTTGGGCAGGGAGGCAACTAATGAAAAACTGTTTTTT CASSLGREATNEKLFF . TRBJ1-4 . TRBV5-4
TGTGCCAGCAACTCCTTCGGGCTAGCGGGAGACGAGCAGTACTTC CASNSFGLAGDEQYF TRBD2 TRBJ2-7 . TRBV9
TGTGCCAGCAGCAAGGGCCCAAACTACGCCCAGTACTTC CASSKGPNYAQYF . TRBJ2-7 . TRBV7-6
TGTGCCAGCAGCAAAGGGATAACGGGCGAGCAGTACTTC CASSKGITGEQYF . TRBJ2-7 . TRBV21-1
TGTGCCAGCAGTTCCCGGACAGGGAGCCCCTATGGCTACACCTTC CASSSRTGSPYGYTF TRBD1 TRBJ1-2 . TRBV6-5
TGTGCCAGCAGTTTAAGGAGACAGGTTATGAACACTGAAGCTTTCTTT CASSLRRQVMNTEAFF . TRBJ1-1 . TRBV28
TGTGCCAGCAGCCCCTGGACTAGCGGGGGTCTAGAGACCCAGTACTTC CASSPWTSGGLETQYF TRBD2 TRBJ2-5 . TRBV7-2
TGCGCCAGCAGCCAAGATAGGGACAGGGTAGCTTTCTTT CASSQDRDRVAFF TRBD1 TRBJ1-1 few TRBV4-1
TGTGCCAGCAGCTTGGCCGAAGTCAATGAGCAGTTCTTC CASSLAEVNEQFF . TRBJ2-1 once TRBV5-6
TGTGCCAGCAGTTTACTCGTCCCTAGCGGGAGCACAGATACGCAGTATTTT CASSLLVPSGSTDTQYF TRBD2 TRBJ2-3 . TRBV27